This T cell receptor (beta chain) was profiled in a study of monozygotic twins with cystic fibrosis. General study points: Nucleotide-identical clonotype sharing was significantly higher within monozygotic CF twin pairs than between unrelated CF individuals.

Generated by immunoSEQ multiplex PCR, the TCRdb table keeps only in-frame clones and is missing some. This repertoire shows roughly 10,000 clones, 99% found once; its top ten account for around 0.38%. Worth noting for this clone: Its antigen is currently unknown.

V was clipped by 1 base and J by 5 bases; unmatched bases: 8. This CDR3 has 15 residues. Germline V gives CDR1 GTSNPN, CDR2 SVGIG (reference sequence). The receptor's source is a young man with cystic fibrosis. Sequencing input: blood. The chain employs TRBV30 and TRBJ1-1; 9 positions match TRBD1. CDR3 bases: TGTGCCTGGAGTGCCCGACAGGGGGTATGGACTGAAGCTTTCTTT. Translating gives CAWSARQGVWTEAFF.